The clone carrying this TCR beta chain was picked up one time. Individuals aged about 18 to 95 years were recruited from 24 US areas. The table came from immunoSEQ multiplex PCR; TCRdb's copy has only in-frame clones and leaves some out. The table lists under 350,000 clones, approximately 89% of them singletons. This specimen comes from a study of blood T cell repertoires in COVID-19. Study details: Both acute and convalescent COVID-19 samples were obtained from the United States, Italy and Spain. PBMCs, B-cell-depleted T cells, or T cells provided the cDNA or gDNA that made up the material.

Germline V gene sequence: CDR1 SGHRS, CDR2 YFSETQ. This CDR3 has 16 residues. J was trimmed by 5 bases and V by 2 bases; bases with no gene match: 6. This receptor was obtained from a woman aged 60-75 years who had recovered from COVID-19. Sequenced material: PBMCs or T cells enriched from blood (not recorded which). The J gene is TRBJ2-1, the V gene TRBV5-1, with 11 nucleotides matching TRBD2. The CDR3 coding sequence is TGCGCCAGCAGCTTACCGACTAGCGGGGTTGACAATGAGCAGTTCTTC. Translated: CASSLPTSGVDNEQFF. The whole variable domain, filled in from reference TRBV5-1 and TRBJ2-1, reads KAGVTQTPRYLIKTRGQQVTLSCSPISGHRSVSWYQQTPGQGLQFLFEYFSETQRNKGNFPGRFSGRQFSNSRSEMNVSTLELGDSALYLCASSLPTSGVDNEQFFGPGTRLTVL.